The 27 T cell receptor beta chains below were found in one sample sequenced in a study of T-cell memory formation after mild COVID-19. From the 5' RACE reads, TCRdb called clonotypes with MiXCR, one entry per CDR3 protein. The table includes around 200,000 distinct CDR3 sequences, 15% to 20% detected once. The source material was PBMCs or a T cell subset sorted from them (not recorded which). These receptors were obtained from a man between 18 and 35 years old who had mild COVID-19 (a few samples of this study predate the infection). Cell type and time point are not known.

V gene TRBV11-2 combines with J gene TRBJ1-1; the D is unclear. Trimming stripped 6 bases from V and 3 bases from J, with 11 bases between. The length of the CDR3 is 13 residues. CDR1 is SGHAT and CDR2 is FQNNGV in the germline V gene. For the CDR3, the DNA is TGTGCCAGCAGACGCTACGTCGACACTGAAGCTTTCTTT. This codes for CASRRYVDTEAFF.

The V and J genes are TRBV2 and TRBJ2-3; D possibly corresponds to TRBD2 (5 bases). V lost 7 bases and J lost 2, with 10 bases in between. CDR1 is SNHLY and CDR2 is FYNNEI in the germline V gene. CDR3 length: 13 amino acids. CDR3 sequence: CASKRQVTDTQYF. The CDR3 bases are TGTGCCAGCAAGCGGCAGGTCACAGATACGCAGTATTTT.

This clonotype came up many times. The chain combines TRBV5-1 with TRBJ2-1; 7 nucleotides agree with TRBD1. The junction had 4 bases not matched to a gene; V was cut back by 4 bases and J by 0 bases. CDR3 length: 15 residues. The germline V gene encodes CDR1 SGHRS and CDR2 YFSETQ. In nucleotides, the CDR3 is TGCGCCAGCAGCCCACGACAGGGCTCCTACAATGAGCAGTTCTTC. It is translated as CASSPRQGSYNEQFF.

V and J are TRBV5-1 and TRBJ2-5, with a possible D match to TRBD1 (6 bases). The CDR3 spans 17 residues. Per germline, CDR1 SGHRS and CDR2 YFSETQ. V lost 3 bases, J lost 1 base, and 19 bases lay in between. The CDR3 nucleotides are TGCGCCAGCAGCTCGGGGATAGGGGGATGGGCCCAAGAGACCCAGTACTTC. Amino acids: CASSSGIGGWAQETQYF.

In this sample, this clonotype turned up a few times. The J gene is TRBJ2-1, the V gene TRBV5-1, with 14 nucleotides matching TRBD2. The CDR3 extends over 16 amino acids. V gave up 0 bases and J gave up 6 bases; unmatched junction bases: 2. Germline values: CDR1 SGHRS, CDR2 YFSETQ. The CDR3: CASSLGTSGGPNEQFF. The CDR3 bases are TGCGCCAGCAGCTTGGGGACTAGCGGGGGGCCCAATGAGCAGTTCTTC. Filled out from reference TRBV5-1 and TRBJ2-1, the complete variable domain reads KAGVTQTPRYLIKTRGQQVTLSCSPISGHRSVSWYQQTPGQGLQFLFEYFSETQRNKGNFPGRFSGRQFSNSRSEMNVSTLELGDSALYLCASSLGTSGGPNEQFFGPGTRLTVL.

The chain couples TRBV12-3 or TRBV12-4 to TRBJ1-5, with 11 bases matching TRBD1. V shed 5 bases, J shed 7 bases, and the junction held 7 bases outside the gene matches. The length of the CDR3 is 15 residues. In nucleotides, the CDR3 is TGTGCCAGCAGTCGCGGACAGGGGGCAAAACAGCCCCAGCATTTT. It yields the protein CASSRGQGAKQPQHF.

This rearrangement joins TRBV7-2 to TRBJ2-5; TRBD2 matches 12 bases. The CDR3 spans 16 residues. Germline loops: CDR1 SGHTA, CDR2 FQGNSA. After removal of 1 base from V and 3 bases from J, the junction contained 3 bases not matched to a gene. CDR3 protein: CASSLVLAGGKETQYF. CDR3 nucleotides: TGTGCCAGCAGCTTAGTACTAGCGGGGGGAAAAGAGACCCAGTACTTC.

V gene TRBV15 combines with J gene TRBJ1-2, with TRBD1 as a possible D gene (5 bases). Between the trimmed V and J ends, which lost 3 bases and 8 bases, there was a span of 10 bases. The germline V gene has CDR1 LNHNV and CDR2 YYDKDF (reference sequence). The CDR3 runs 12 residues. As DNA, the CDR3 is TGTGCCACCAGCAGTCAGGGAGGCGGCTACACCTTC. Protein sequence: CATSSQGGGYTF.

CDR3 sequence: CASSLALRQTNTGELFF. DNA of the CDR3: TGTGCCAGCAGCTTAGCACTTAGACAGACGAACACCGGGGAGCTGTTTTTT. The V gene is TRBV7-8, the J gene TRBJ2-2; weak D call: TRBD1 (5 bases). CDR3 size: 17 residues. V lost 0 bases and J lost 0, with 11 bases in between. Germline V gene data show CDR1 as SGHVS and CDR2 as FQNEAQ.

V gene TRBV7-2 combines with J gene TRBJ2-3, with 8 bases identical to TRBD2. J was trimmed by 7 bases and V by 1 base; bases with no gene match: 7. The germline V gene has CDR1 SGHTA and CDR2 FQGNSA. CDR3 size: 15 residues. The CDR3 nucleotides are TGTGCCAGCAGCTTAGATACGGGGGGGACGAATACGCAGTATTTT. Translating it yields CASSLDTGGTNTQYF. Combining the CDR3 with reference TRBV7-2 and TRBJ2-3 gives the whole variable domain GAGVSQSPSNKVTEKGKDVELRCDPISGHTALYWYRQSLGQGLEFLIYFQGNSAPDKSGLPSDRFSAERTGGSVSTLTIQRTQQEDSAVYLCASSLDTGGTNTQYFGPGTRLTVL.

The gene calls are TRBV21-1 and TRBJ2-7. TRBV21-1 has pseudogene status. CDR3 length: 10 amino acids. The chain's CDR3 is CASVSIEQYV. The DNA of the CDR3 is TGTGCCAGCGTAAGCATAGAGCAGTACGTC.

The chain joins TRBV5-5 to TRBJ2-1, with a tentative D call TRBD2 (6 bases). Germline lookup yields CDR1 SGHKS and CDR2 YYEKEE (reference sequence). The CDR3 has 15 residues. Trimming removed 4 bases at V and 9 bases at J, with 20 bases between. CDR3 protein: CASSPLGGLVSEQFF. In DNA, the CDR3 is TGTGCCAGCAGCCCGCTGGGGGGTCTCGTGAGTGAGCAGTTCTTC.

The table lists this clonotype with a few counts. The CDR3 loop reads CASSPGDYNSPLHF. CDR3 nucleotides: TGTGCCAGCAGCCCAGGGGACTATAATTCACCCCTCCACTTT. This chain joins TRBV12-3 or TRBV12-4 and TRBJ1-6, with TRBD1 as a possible D gene (6 bases). V dropped 6 bases and J dropped 3 bases, with 9 bases sitting between them. The CDR3 contains 14 residues.

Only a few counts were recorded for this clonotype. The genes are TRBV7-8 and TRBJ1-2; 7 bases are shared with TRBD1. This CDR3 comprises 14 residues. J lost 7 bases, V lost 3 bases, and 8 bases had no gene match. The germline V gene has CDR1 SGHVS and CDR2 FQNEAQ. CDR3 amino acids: CASSFGQAEGGYTF. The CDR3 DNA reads TGTGCCAGCAGCTTCGGACAGGCTGAGGGTGGCTACACCTTC.

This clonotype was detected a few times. The CDR3 here is CASSFDGQGYGYTF. CDR3 DNA sequence: TGCGCCAGCAGCTTCGACGGGCAGGGGTACGGCTACACCTTC. This chain connects TRBV5-1 to TRBJ1-2, with a weak D call TRBD1 (6 bases). The CDR3 has 14 amino acids. V was pared by 2 bases and J by 8 bases, with 16 bases between. Per the germline V gene, CDR1 is SGHRS and CDR2 is YFSETQ.

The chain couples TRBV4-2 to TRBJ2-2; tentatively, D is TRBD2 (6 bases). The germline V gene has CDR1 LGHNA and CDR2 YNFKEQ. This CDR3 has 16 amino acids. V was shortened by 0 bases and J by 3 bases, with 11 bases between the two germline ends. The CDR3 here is CASSQERGRDTGELFF. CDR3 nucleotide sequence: TGTGCCAGCAGCCAAGAGCGGGGCCGGGACACCGGGGAGCTGTTTTTT.

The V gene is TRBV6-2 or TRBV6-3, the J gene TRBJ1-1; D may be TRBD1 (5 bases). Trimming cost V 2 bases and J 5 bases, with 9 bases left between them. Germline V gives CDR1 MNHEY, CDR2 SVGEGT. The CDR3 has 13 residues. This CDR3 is CASSYGQGTEAFF. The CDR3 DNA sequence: TGTGCCAGCAGTTACGGCCAGGGAACTGAAGCTTTCTTT.

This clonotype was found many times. CDR3 in DNA: TGTGCCAGCAGCGTAGTCTATCGCCGGTTTCGCACTGAAGCTTTCTTT. Its translation is CASSVVYRRFRTEAFF. The rearrangement joins TRBV9 to TRBJ1-1; D remains unclear. V gave up 0 bases and J gave up 4 bases, with 16 bases separating them. CDR3 length: 16 residues. Germline assignment: CDR1 SGDLS and CDR2 YYNGEE.

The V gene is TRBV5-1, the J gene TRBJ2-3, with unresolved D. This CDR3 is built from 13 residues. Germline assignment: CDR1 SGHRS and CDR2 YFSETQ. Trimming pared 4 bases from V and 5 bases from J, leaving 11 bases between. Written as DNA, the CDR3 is TGCGCCAGCAGCGGCCGATTTAAAGATACGCAGTATTTT. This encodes CASSGRFKDTQYF.

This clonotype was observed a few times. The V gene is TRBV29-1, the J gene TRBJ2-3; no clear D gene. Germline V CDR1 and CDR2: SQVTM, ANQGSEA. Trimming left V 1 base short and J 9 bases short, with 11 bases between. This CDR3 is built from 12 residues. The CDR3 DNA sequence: TGCAGCGTTGAAGGTGGGTCGAAGACGCAGTATTTT. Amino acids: CSVEGGSKTQYF.

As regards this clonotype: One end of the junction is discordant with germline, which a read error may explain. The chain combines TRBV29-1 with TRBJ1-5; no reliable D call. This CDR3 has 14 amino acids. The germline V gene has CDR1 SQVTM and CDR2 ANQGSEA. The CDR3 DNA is TGCAGCGTCGAAGGGCGTAGGAGCAATCAGCCCCAGCATTTT. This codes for CSVEGRRSNQPQHF.

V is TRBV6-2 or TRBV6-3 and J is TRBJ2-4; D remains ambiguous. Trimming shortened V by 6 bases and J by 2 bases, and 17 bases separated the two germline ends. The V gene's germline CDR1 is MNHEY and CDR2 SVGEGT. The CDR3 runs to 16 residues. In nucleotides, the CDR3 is TGTGCCAGCAGCCTATCCTCTTTAGCACCCAAAAACATTCAGTACTTC. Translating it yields CASSLSSLAPKNIQYF.

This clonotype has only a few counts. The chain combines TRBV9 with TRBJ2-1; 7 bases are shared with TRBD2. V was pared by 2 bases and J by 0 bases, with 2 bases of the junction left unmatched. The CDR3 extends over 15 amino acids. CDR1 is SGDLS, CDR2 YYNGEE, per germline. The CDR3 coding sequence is TGTGCCAGCAGCGTGGCGGGGGACTCCTACAATGAGCAGTTCTTC. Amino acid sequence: CASSVAGDSYNEQFF.

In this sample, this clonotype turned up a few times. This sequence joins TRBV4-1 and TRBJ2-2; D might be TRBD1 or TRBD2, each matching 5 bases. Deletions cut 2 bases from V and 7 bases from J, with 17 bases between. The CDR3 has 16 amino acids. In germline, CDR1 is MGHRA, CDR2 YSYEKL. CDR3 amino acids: CASSQYGAFVDGELFF. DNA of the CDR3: TGCGCCAGCAGCCAATACGGGGCCTTTGTTGACGGGGAGCTGTTTTTT.

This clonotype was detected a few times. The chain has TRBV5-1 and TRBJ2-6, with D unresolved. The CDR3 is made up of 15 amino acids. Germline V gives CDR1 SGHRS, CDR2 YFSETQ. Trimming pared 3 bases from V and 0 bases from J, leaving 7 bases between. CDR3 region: CASSSYSSGANVLTF. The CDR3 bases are TGCGCCAGCAGCTCATACAGCTCTGGGGCCAACGTCCTGACTTTC.

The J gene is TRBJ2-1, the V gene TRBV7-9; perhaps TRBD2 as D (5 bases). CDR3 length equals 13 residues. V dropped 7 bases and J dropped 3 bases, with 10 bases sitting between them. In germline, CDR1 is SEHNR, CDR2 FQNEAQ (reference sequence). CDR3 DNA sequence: TGTGCCAGCATCAGCGGTGGCTACAATGAGCAGTTCTTC. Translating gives CASISGGYNEQFF.

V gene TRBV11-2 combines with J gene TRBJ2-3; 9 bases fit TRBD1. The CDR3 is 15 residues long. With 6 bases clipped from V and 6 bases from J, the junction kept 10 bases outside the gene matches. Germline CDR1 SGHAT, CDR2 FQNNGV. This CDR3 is CASSPPGQGGDTQYF. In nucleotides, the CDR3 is TGTGCCAGCAGTCCACCGGGACAGGGAGGGGATACGCAGTATTTT.